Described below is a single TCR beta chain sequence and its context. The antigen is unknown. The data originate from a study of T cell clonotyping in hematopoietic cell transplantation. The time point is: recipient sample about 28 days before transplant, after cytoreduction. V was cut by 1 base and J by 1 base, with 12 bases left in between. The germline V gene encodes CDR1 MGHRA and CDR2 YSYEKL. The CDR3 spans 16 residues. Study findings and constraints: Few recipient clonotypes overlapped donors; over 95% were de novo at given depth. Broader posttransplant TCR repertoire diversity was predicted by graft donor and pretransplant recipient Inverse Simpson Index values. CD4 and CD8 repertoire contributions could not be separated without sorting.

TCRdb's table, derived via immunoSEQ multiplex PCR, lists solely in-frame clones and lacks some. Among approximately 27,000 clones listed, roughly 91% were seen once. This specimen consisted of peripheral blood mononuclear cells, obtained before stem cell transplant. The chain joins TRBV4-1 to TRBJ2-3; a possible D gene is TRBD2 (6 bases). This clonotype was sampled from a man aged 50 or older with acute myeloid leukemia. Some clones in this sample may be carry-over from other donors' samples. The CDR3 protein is CASSQASSERTDTQYF. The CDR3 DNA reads TGCGCCAGCAGCCAAGCCTCTAGCGAACGCACAGATACGCAGTATTTT.